The rows below give T cell receptor beta chains drawn from one sample of a study of blood T cell repertoires in COVID-19. Some clones are missing from TCRdb's copy, which holds only in-frame ones; the method was immunoSEQ multiplex PCR. The sample consists of some 150,000 clones, roughly 85% of them appearing once. The sample was peripheral blood. Source of these receptors: a human donor with acute or convalescent COVID-19. The donor label of this sample is uncertain. The CDR3 runs from the conserved cysteine through the conserved F or W. The order of the fields is J gene, D gene, clone size, V gene, CDR3 protein, CDR3 DNA. D genes are given only for firm matches. Some rows mark clone size as missing; the rest say once, few, many or name a class of expanded clone.

TRBJ1-2	TRBD1	few	TRBV11-3	CASSSSRGRTGGIEGYTF	TGTGCCAGCAGCTCGTCCCGGGGTCGGACAGGGGGCATAGAGGGCTACACCTTC
TRBJ1-6	NA	NA	TRBV27	CASSPPWAPNSPLHF	TGTGCCAGCAGCCCCCCGTGGGCACCTAATTCACCCCTCCACTTT
TRBJ1-2	TRBD1	few	TRBV6-2/TRBV6-3	CASSPSTGRRGYTF	TGTGCCAGCAGTCCATCGACAGGGAGGAGAGGCTACACCTTC
TRBJ1-3	NA	NA	TRBV5-1	CASSSRLLEGYSPPSSGNTIYF	TGCGCCAGCAGCTCCCGCCTTTTGGAGGGGTATAGCCCCCCCAGCTCTGGAAACACCATATATTTT
TRBJ1-2	NA	NA	TRBV5-3	CARSLAGAGSYTF	TGTGCCAGAAGCTTGGCAGGGGCGGGTAGCTACACCTTC
TRBJ2-2	TRBD2	NA	TRBV9	CASSVSSGVNTGELFF	TGTGCCAGCAGCGTATCCAGCGGGGTGAACACCGGGGAGCTGTTTTTT
TRBJ2-7	TRBD2	NA	TRBV7-9	CASSFTGGGVIASEQYF	TGTGCCAGCAGCTTTACCGGGGGAGGGGTTATCGCCTCTGAGCAGTACTTC
TRBJ1-2	NA	NA	TRBV19	CASSSGDLYRNYGYTF	TGTGCCAGTAGTTCCGGGGATCTCTACCGCAACTATGGCTACACCTTC
TRBJ1-2	NA	NA	TRBV12-3/TRBV12-4	CASSFHTSYGYTF	TGTGCCAGCAGTTTCCACACGTCCTATGGCTACACCTTC
TRBJ2-7	NA	NA	TRBV30	CAWSFDIYEQYF	TGTGCCTGGAGTTTCGACATCTACGAGCAGTACTTC
TRBJ1-5	TRBD1	NA	TRBV30	CAWEDGQGGQPQHF	TGTGCCTGGGAAGACGGACAGGGAGGTCAGCCCCAGCATTTT
TRBJ1-1	NA	NA	TRBV15	CATSRAAGKGNTEAFF	TGTGCCACCAGCAGAGCAGCAGGGAAGGGGAACACTGAAGCTTTCTTT
TRBJ1-6	TRBD1	NA	TRBV2	CASSGRQGRDSPFHF	TGTGCCAGCAGCGGCAGACAGGGAAGGGATTCACCCTTCCACTTT
TRBJ2-7	TRBD1	NA	TRBV5-4	CASSRGQGYEQYF	TGTGCCAGCAGCCGAGGACAGGGGTACGAGCAGTACTTC
TRBJ1-5	NA	NA	TRBV19	CASKEGYQPQHF	TGTGCCAGTAAGGAGGGTTACCAGCCCCAGCATTTT
TRBJ1-4	NA	NA	TRBV7-9	CASSRQSTNEKLFF	TGTGCCAGCAGCCGACAGTCAACTAATGAAAAACTGTTTTTT
TRBJ2-2	TRBD1	NA	TRBV10-3	CATGTGPNTGELFF	TGTGCCACCGGGACAGGACCGAACACCGGGGAGCTGTTTTTT
TRBJ1-1	NA	NA	TRBV7-3	CASSLGRNTEAFF	TGTGCCAGCAGCTTAGGGCGGAACACTGAAGCTTTCTTT
TRBJ2-3	NA	NA	TRBV19	CASSILGTEGDTQYF	TGTGCCAGTAGTATTCTTGGGACGGAGGGGGATACGCAGTATTTT
TRBJ1-2	TRBD1	NA	TRBV18	CASTGGQGYGYTF	TGTGCCAGCACAGGGGGACAGGGCTATGGCTACACCTTC
TRBJ1-2	NA	once	TRBV28	CASNLGGNYGYTF	TGTGCCAGTAACCTAGGCGGGAACTATGGCTACACCTTC
TRBJ1-2	NA	NA	TRBV10-3	CAISDKGESYGYTF	TGTGCCATCAGTGATAAGGGGGAGAGCTATGGCTACACCTTC
TRBJ2-5	TRBD1	once	TRBV24-1	CATSETGGAGGTQYF	TGTGCCACCAGTGAAACAGGGGGCGCAGGCGGGACCCAGTACTTC
TRBJ1-1	NA	NA	TRBV18	CASSPRPWAGESTEAFF	TGTGCCAGCTCACCGAGGCCCTGGGCAGGGGAGAGCACTGAAGCTTTCTTT
TRBJ1-1	TRBD1	NA	TRBV19	CASSPWGRTGGGRTEAFF	TGTGCCAGTAGTCCCTGGGGCCGGACAGGGGGAGGCCGCACTGAAGCTTTCTTT
TRBJ1-1	NA	NA	TRBV5-5	CASNPRQINTEAFF	TGTGCCAGCAACCCCCGACAGATTAACACTGAAGCTTTCTTT
TRBJ1-6	TRBD1	few	TRBV3-1/TRBV3-2	CASSQEGTGDSPLHF	TGTGCCAGCAGCCAAGAAGGGACAGGGGATTCACCCCTCCACTTT
TRBJ2-5	NA	NA	TRBV4-1	CASSLGGIQETQYF	TGCGCCAGCAGCCTGGGGGGAATCCAAGAGACCCAGTACTTC
TRBJ1-1	TRBD1	NA	TRBV27	CASSSTGRNTAFF	TGTGCCAGCAGCTCGACAGGGCGAAATACAGCTTTCTTT
TRBJ1-2	NA	NA	TRBV27	CASSLEGVGANGYTF	TGTGCCAGCAGTTTAGAAGGGGTGGGTGCTAATGGCTACACCTTC
TRBJ1-1	TRBD1	NA	TRBV4-2	CASSQGPMGGQVTAEAFF	TGTGCCAGCAGCCAAGGACCCATGGGAGGACAGGTGACTGCCGAAGCTTTCTTT
TRBJ2-6	NA	NA	TRBV24-1	CATTLSGANVLTF	TGTGCCACCACCCTCTCTGGGGCCAACGTCCTGACTTTC
TRBJ2-1	NA	many	TRBV11-3	CASSLDRGSETGSNEQFF	TGTGCCAGCAGCTTAGATCGGGGGTCGGAGACAGGGTCAAATGAGCAGTTCTTC
TRBJ1-6	TRBD1	NA	TRBV9	CASSTPGTGPSPLHF	TGTGCCAGCAGCACCCCCGGGACAGGGCCTTCACCCCTCCACTTT
TRBJ2-2	NA	NA	TRBV7-7	CASTLTGENTGELFF	TGTGCTAGCACCCTGACAGGAGAGAACACCGGGGAGCTGTTTTTT
TRBJ2-1	NA	NA	TRBV25-1	CASSESGRVNEQFF	TGTGCCAGCAGTGAATCGGGCAGGGTTAATGAGCAGTTCTTC
TRBJ2-1	NA	NA	TRBV11-3	CASSLATGYNEQFF	TGTGCCAGCAGCTTAGCGACAGGATACAATGAGCAGTTCTTC
TRBJ1-6	NA	NA	TRBV28	CASSPWGRVSSYNSPLHF	TGTGCCAGCAGTCCCTGGGGCAGGGTAAGCTCCTATAATTCACCCCTCCACTTT
TRBJ2-7	NA	medium-sized	TRBV15	CATSRVAAGSYEQYF	TGTGCCACCAGCAGAGTAGCGGCAGGCTCCTACGAGCAGTACTTC
TRBJ1-1	NA	NA	TRBV7-9	CASSFLGSPLAFF	TGTGCCAGCAGCTTTCTCGGGTCTCCTCTGGCTTTCTTT